This T cell receptor beta chain was captured in a study of somatic mutations in cytotoxic T cells in rheumatoid arthritis. As for this clone: Its matching antigen is unknown.

Trimming stripped 3 bases from V and 2 bases from J, with 20 bases between. Germline V lookup: CDR1 SQVTM, CDR2 ANQGSEA. The CDR3 is 17 amino acids. Here immunoSEQ multiplex PCR was the method, and the copy in TCRdb shows in-frame clones only, minus some. In the table there are about 36,000 clones, less than 85% of which are singletons. Findings and limits, study-wide: An increase in CD8+ clonality with age was seen in rheumatoid arthritis patients but not in healthy controls.

The clonotype was recovered from a man in his forties in good health. The chain joins TRBV29-1 to TRBJ2-1, with D perhaps matching TRBD2 (5 bases). Sequencing was performed on CD8+ T cells sorted from blood. The CDR3: CSVEIYPGIGTYNEQFF. Here the CDR3 DNA reads TGCAGCGTTGAGATTTACCCCGGGATCGGGACCTACAATGAGCAGTTCTTC.